This T cell receptor beta chain was documented in a study of blood T cell repertoires in COVID-19 (dated by TCRdb to about 2020). Describing the broader study: Collaborator samples came from the United States, Italy and Spain and covered acute and convalescent phases of COVID-19. The prospective study material was composed of cDNA or gDNA derived from T cells, B-cell-depleted T cells, or PBMCs. Deeply sampled blood TCRbeta repertoires from subjects exposed to, actively infected with, or recovered from COVID-19 were included in the dataset. A freely available public database, intended as a resource for researchers studying the immune response to SARS-CoV-2, is where the repertoires were released. The samples were drawn from two sources: the first 160 participants of the ongoing ImmuneRACE study, and 1,200 or so subjects contributed by 6 global collaborators. The sample metadata nearly always contained a de-identified subject ID, COVID-19 status, age in years and sex. Where available, HLA class I and class II types were obtained from metadata supplied by the sample provider rather than from assay-based typing. Summary of the overall study and its limitations: The quantity of clinical and demographic metadata differed by source and by participant and was supplied without curation.

About this clone itself: Its specific antigen is unknown. The sample holds no much larger clone one base away, and base qualities are not on file.

Participants in the prospective study were aged 18 to 89 years, lived in about two dozen United States geographic areas, and enrolled through a virtual design. To assign participants to cohorts, the prospective study relied on clinical history that participants themselves reported in a screening survey and a study questionnaire. Exposed participants were defined as having been in contact with someone with a PCR-confirmed or clinician-diagnosed COVID-19 case within 2 weeks of study entry. Mobile phlebotomists in the prospective study collected whole blood, serum and a nasopharyngeal or oropharyngeal swab from every participant. Participants in the prospective study had the option to provide additional blood draws and questionnaires over a roughly two-month period. Before DNA extraction, blood samples from the prospective study were shipped at room temperature or frozen. The immunoSEQ Assay, a bias-controlled multiplex PCR, was used to amplify TCRbeta CDR3 regions from genomic DNA. On the authors' methods: The number of nucleated cells in each sample was estimated by amplification of reference gene primers within the assay. Sequence reads were collapsed and filtered to measure the absolute abundance of every unique TCRbeta CDR3 rearrangement. Productive Simpson clonality was computed per sample as the square root of Simpson's diversity index over productive rearrangements. TCRdb limited this immuneACCESS table to in-frame rearrangements with V and J called. A share of clones is missing; checked studies link under half to unresolved V genes, and the rest is unexplained. The V and J calls and clone size are taken from that table; D and trimming were inferred from the DNA. The sample profile shows approximately 220,000 clones; 83% of them were found once. The ten most abundant clones make up 3.6% of the sample.

Taken from the germline V gene, the CDR1 and CDR2 loops are MNHNS and SASEGT. V trim: 0 bases; J trim: 4 bases; unmatched bases: 6. The CDR3, cysteine through phenylalanine, is 17 amino acids long. Here the CDR3 DNA is all that survives: 51 bases in frame from base 1. This chain joins TRBV6-1 to TRBJ1-1; TRBD1 lines up with 12 middle nucleotides. The material sequenced was PBMCs or T cells enriched from blood (not recorded which). The clonotype originates from a woman in her thirties or forties who had been exposed to COVID-19. The CDR3 here reads CASSEASGQGAGTEAFF. The nucleotide sequence is given as TGTGCCAGCAGTGAAGCGTCGGGACAGGGGGCTGGCACTGAAGCTTTCTTT.